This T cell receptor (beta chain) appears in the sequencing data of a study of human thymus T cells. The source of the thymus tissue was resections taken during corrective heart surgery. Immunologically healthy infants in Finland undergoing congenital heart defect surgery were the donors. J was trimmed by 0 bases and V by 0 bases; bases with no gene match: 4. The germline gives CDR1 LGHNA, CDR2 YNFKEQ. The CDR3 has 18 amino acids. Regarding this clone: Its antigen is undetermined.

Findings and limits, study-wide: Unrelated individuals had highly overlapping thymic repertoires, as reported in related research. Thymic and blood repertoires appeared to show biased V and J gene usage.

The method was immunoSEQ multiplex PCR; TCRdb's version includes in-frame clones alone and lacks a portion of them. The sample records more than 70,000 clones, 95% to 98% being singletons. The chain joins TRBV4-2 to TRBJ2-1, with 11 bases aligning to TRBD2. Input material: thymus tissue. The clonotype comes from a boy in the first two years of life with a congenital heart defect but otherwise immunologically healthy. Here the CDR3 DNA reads TGTGCCAGCAGCCAAGATAGCGGGGGGGCCCCCTCCTACAATGAGCAGTTCTTC. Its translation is CASSQDSGGAPSYNEQFF.